The text below deals with one T cell receptor beta chain. The sample comes from a study of shared clonotypes between healthy human individuals. About the research overall: The composition of the donors was a couple of women and a few men aged 18 to 49.

Libraries were prepared by immunoSEQ multiplex PCR; TCRdb keeps only in-frame clonotypes and omits some of them. The table includes roughly 530,000 clones, 90% to 96% detected once. Germline CDR1 SGHAT, CDR2 FQNNGV. Trimming cost V 1 base and J 1 base, with 7 bases left between them. The CDR3 covers 14 residues. This chain links TRBV11-2 with TRBJ1-1; D gene ambiguous. Sequenced material: naive CD4+ T cells sorted from blood. Documented subset: CD45RA+ positively selected. The source is a woman in her twenties or thirties in good health. CDR3 coding DNA: TGTGCCAGCAGCTTAGTAGGGCGGAACACTGAAGCTTTCTTT. Translating gives CASSLVGRNTEAFF.